Below, one T cell receptor (beta chain) is given with its context. Its specificity is not known. This sample stems from a study of shared clonotypes between healthy human individuals. Study outcomes and limitations: Sampling involved blood alone; tissue repertoires likely differ.

TCRdb keeps only in-frame clones here, not all; method: immunoSEQ multiplex PCR. The data show roughly 700,000 clones, less than 95% seen once. J was trimmed by 4 bases and V by 4 bases; bases with no gene match: 8. The CDR3 has 16 amino acids. Germline V gene data show CDR1 as MNHEY and CDR2 as SMNVEV (reference sequence). Input material: memory CD8+ T cells from PBMCs. The subset: CD45RO+ cells pooled with CCR7-negative TemRA cells. This receptor was taken from a man aged 18 to 35 in good health. Some clones in this sample may be carry-over from other donors' samples. The chain carries TRBV27 and TRBJ2-7, with 12 bases fitting TRBD2. The CDR3 coding sequence is TGTGCCAGCAGTTCCATCCAGGGGACTAGCGGGTACGAGCAGTACTTC. Translated, it gives CASSSIQGTSGYEQYF.